The 19 T cell receptor beta chains listed next were all sequenced from one sample in a study of blood T cell repertoires in COVID-19. Generated by immunoSEQ multiplex PCR, the TCRdb table keeps only in-frame clones and is missing some. The sample holds 130,000 to 150,000 clones, less than 90% seen once. The sample consisted of peripheral blood. The receptor set was obtained from a human donor in a cohort sampled during active COVID-19.

The chain uses TRBV27 and TRBJ2-5; 9 bases match TRBD1. The CDR3 runs 14 residues. Trimming at V came to 4 bases and at J to 7 bases, leaving 7 bases not matched to a gene. The germline V gene encodes CDR1 MNHEY and CDR2 SMNVEV (reference sequence). In nucleotides, the CDR3 is TGTGCCAGCAGTTCGACAGGGGGTCTAGGGACCCAGTACTTC. This gives the protein CASSSTGGLGTQYF.

V and J are TRBV11-2 and TRBJ1-5, with 8 nucleotides matching TRBD1. The CDR3 consists of 15 residues. J lost 7 bases, V lost 6 bases, and 11 bases had no gene match. The germline gives CDR1 SGHAT, CDR2 FQNNGV. The CDR3 is CASSHGQGEGQPQHF. In nucleotides, the CDR3 is TGTGCCAGCAGTCATGGACAGGGCGAAGGGCAGCCCCAGCATTTT.

In this sample, this clone turned up a few times. This rearrangement joins TRBV11-1 to TRBJ2-7, with 7 bases identical to TRBD2. Per the germline V gene, CDR1 is SGHAT and CDR2 is FQDESV (reference sequence). The CDR3 is 14 amino acids. V lost 1 base to trimming and J lost 6 bases; unmatched junction nucleotides: 6. Here the CDR3 reads CASSLGTSGGEQYF. CDR3 DNA sequence: TGTGCCAGCAGCTTAGGCACATCGGGGGGCGAGCAGTACTTC.

This clone occurred a few times. V gene TRBV7-9 combines with J gene TRBJ1-4; 7 bases map to TRBD1. J gave up 7 bases and V 4 bases, and 6 bases lay outside the gene matches. CDR1 and CDR2 (germline): SEHNR, FQNEAQ (reference sequence). The length of the CDR3 is 14 residues. The CDR3 loop reads CASSSTGRGEKLFF. CDR3 sequence (DNA): TGTGCCAGCAGCTCGACAGGGCGAGGTGAAAAACTGTTTTTT.

The rearrangement uses TRBV7-3 and TRBJ2-2, with 9 bases matching TRBD2. V shed 0 bases and J 6 bases; nucleotides not matched to a gene: 20. The CDR3 sequence is 21 residues long. Germline V gene lookup returns CDR1 SGHTA and CDR2 FQGTGA. The CDR3 sequence is CASSLTGWTSALVREAGELFF. The CDR3 DNA is TGTGCCAGCAGCTTAACCGGGTGGACTAGCGCGCTTGTACGGGAAGCCGGGGAGCTGTTTTTT.

The V gene is TRBV6-5, the J gene TRBJ1-3; no clear D. Germline-derived CDR1 and CDR2 are MNHEY and SVGAGI. Trimming shortened V by 6 bases and J by 3 bases, and 6 bases separated the two germline ends. The CDR3 runs to 12 residues. CDR3 coding DNA: TGTGCCAGCAGGTCCAGTGGAAACACCATATATTTT. As protein: CASRSSGNTIYF.

V is TRBV5-1 and J is TRBJ1-5, with a possible D match to TRBD1 (5 bases). The CDR3 extends over 16 amino acids. Trimming took off 0 bases at V and 6 bases at J, with 16 bases between the two ends. Germline V lookup: CDR1 SGHRS, CDR2 YFSETQ. The DNA for the CDR3 is TGCGCCAGCAGCTTGGACGTAGCAGGGCAGGGTCAGCCCCAGCATTTT. Its translation: CASSLDVAGQGQPQHF.

This rearrangement joins TRBV28 to TRBJ2-7; 8 bases match TRBD1. J gave up 2 bases and V 6 bases, and 9 bases lay outside the gene matches. This CDR3 is built from 15 residues. Germline values: CDR1 MDHEN, CDR2 SYDVKM. The CDR3 DNA reads as TGTGCCAGCAGCCCCATCGACAGGGGCACCTACGAGCAGTACTTC. It is translated as CASSPIDRGTYEQYF.

The chain uses TRBV10-2 and TRBJ1-2, with D possibly matching TRBD1 (6 bases). The CDR3 spans 12 residues. Per the germline V gene, CDR1 is WSHSY and CDR2 is SAAADI. V lost 6 bases and J lost 2, with 7 bases in between. This chain's CDR3 is CASRGQNYGYTF. CDR3 in DNA: TGCGCCAGCAGAGGACAGAACTATGGCTACACCTTC.

The chain employs TRBV30 and TRBJ1-1; D not resolved. Trimming pared 1 base from V and 1 base from J, leaving 7 bases between. Germline values: CDR1 GTSNPN, CDR2 SVGIG (reference sequence). The CDR3 is 13 amino acids. CDR3 protein: CAWSGFRNTEAFF. CDR3 nucleotides: TGTGCCTGGAGTGGTTTCCGGAACACTGAAGCTTTCTTT.

This chain links TRBV2 with TRBJ2-3; TRBD2 agrees at 10 bases. CDR3 length: 14 amino acids. Germline V gene sequence: CDR1 SNHLY, CDR2 FYNNEI. The ends lost 7 bases at V and 8 bases at J; junction bases unmatched: 9. The CDR3 DNA sequence: TGTGCCAGCACGGCTAGCGGGGGCACCAGTACGCAGTATTTT. It specifies CASTASGGTSTQYF.

The chain links TRBV3-1 (or the pseudogene TRBV3-2) to TRBJ2-1; 8 bases are a match to TRBD2. This CDR3 contains 17 residues. Germline CDR1 reads LGHDT; CDR2 reads YNNKEL (reference sequence). Trimming took 4 bases from V and 9 from J; bases not matched to a gene: 17. The CDR3 DNA reads as TGTGCCAGCAGCCCAACTCTGGGAACGGGGGGGCCCTGTGAGCAGTTCTTC. This codes for CASSPTLGTGGPCEQFF.

The chain has TRBV21-1 and TRBJ1-2. TRBV21-1 is assigned pseudogene status. CDR3 length: 15 amino acids. In DNA form, the CDR3 reads TGTGCCAGCAGCAACGGGGGGGCCAAAAACTATGGCTACACCTTC. Its translation is CASSNGGAKNYGYTF.

This CDR3 is CASSLEGDSSYEQYF. The CDR3 coding sequence is TGTGCCAGCAGCTTAGAGGGCGACAGCTCCTACGAGCAGTACTTC. This sequence joins TRBV7-6 and TRBJ2-7; tentative D call: TRBD1 (5 bases). This CDR3 is 15 amino acids long. The germline gives CDR1 SGHVS, CDR2 FNYEAQ. V was shortened by 1 base and J by 0 bases, with 10 bases between the two germline ends. The full variable domain, completed using reference TRBV7-6 and TRBJ2-7, is GAGVSQSPRYKVTKRGQDVALRCDPISGHVSLYWYRQALGQGPEFLTYFNYEAQQDKSGLPNDRFSAERPEGSISTLTIQRTEQRDSAMYRCASSLEGDSSYEQYFGPGTRLTVT.

The rearrangement joins TRBV5-4 to TRBJ1-4; 8 bases match TRBD1. There are 15 residues in the CDR3. V gave up 3 bases and J gave up 4 bases; unmatched junction bases: 5. CDR1 is SGHNT and CDR2 is YYREEE in the germline V gene (reference sequence). The CDR3 sequence is CASSSWTGSNEKLFF. CDR3 bases: TGTGCCAGCAGCTCATGGACAGGGAGTAATGAAAAACTGTTTTTT. Combining the CDR3 with reference TRBV5-4 and TRBJ1-4 gives the whole variable domain ETGVTQSPTHLIKTRGQQVTLRCSSQSGHNTVSWYQQALGQGPQFIFQYYREEENGRGNFPPRFSGLQFPNYSSELNVNALELDDSALYLCASSSWTGSNEKLFFGSGTQLSVL.

The chain links TRBV28 to TRBJ2-1; 15 bases are shared with TRBD2. V trimming: 3 bases; J trimming: 0 bases; junction bases outside the gene matches: 9. Germline V lookup: CDR1 MDHEN, CDR2 SYDVKM. The CDR3 runs to 20 residues. For the CDR3, the DNA is TGTGCCAGCAGTTTCCCTCGGACTAGCGGGGGGGGGAGCTCCTACAATGAGCAGTTCTTC. Its protein is CASSFPRTSGGGSSYNEQFF.

The chain combines TRBV19 with TRBJ2-1; D perhaps matches TRBD1 (5 bases). This CDR3 is built from 15 residues. V shed 6 bases and J shed 0 bases, with 12 bases lying between them. The germline V gene has CDR1 LNHDA and CDR2 SQIVND (reference sequence). In DNA, the CDR3 is TGTGCCAGTAGCCTACAGGTCCTCTCCTACAATGAGCAGTTCTTC. Translation gives CASSLQVLSYNEQFF.

This clone was seen a single time. This sequence joins TRBV7-8 and TRBJ1-3, with a weak D call TRBD1 (5 bases). The V end lost 0 bases, the J end lost 4 bases, and 10 bases lay between the germline ends. The CDR3 is 15 amino acids. Per germline, CDR1 SGHVS and CDR2 FQNEAQ. CDR3 protein: CASSLAPGSGNTIYF. CDR3 nucleotide sequence: TGTGCCAGCAGCTTAGCGCCAGGGTCAGGAAACACCATATATTTT. Together with reference TRBV7-8 and TRBJ1-3, the CDR3 gives the full variable domain: GAGVSQSPRYKVAKRGQDVALRCDPISGHVSLFWYQQALGQGPEFLTYFQNEAQLDKSGLPSDRFFAERPEGSVSTLKIQRTQQEDSAVYLCASSLAPGSGNTIYFGEGSWLTVV.

The chain carries TRBV7-3 and TRBJ1-2, with 7 bases that match TRBD1. The V segment lost 2 bases and the J segment 4 bases; nucleotides outside the gene matches: 4. CDR1 and CDR2 (germline): SGHTA, FQGTGA. The CDR3 runs 14 residues. CDR3 loop: CASSLQGTAYGYTF. Here the CDR3 DNA reads TGTGCCAGCAGCTTACAAGGGACAGCCTATGGCTACACCTTC.